This T cell receptor beta chain was recovered during a study of CD8+CD57+ T cells in acquired aplastic anemia. For the study at large: The mean DNA yield obtained from sorted CD4+ and CD8+ cells came to 3 to 3.5 ug.

The CDR3 contains 11 residues. V dropped 8 bases and J dropped 3 bases, with 8 bases sitting between them. Germline V CDR1 and CDR2: SGHRS, YFSETQ. Profiling that covered TCR beta VDJ and CDR3 relied on genomic DNA as its template. MiXCR, applied by TCRdb to the reads, yields one record per CDR3 protein. The table lists more than 150,000 distinct CDR3 sequences, 55% to 70% of them singletons. The specimen sequenced was sorted CD4+, CD8+, or CD8+CD57+ T cells (not recorded which) from PBMCs. The clonotype originates from a human donor with severe aplastic anemia or a healthy control (not recorded which). This chain links TRBV5-1 with TRBJ1-2; the D is unclear. In DNA form, the CDR3 reads TGCGCCAGTCGGCTCGACTATGGCTACACCTTC. Its translation: CASRLDYGYTF.